This T cell receptor beta chain was documented in a study of blood T cell repertoires in COVID-19. The germline gives CDR1 SGHTA, CDR2 FQGNSA. With 5 bases removed from V and 0 bases from J, the gap between germline ends came to 12 bases. CDR3 size: 15 residues. Original processing methods: Reference gene primer amplification in the assay estimated nucleated cell counts. Clones were sequenced by immunoSEQ multiplex PCR, and TCRdb holds only the in-frame ones, with some missing. For V, J and clone size, that table is used; D and trimming come from the DNA. Of about 72,000 clones in the sample, around 90% were seen once.

J is TRBJ2-3 and V is TRBV7-2, with D perhaps TRBD1 (6 bases). The clonotype comes from a human donor in a cohort sampled during active COVID-19. Sequenced: peripheral blood. As DNA, the CDR3 is TGTGCCAGCAGCAACCGGGACACTAGCACAGATACGCAGTATTTT. Its protein is CASSNRDTSTDTQYF.